This TCR beta chain was recovered during a study of CD8+ T cells in alopecia areata. Broader study findings: Many of the expanded lesional clones endured in scalp and blood while on tofacitinib. The presence of one nonresponder keeps the tie between baseline CD8+ expansion and response uncertain. Normal skin contains resident alphabeta T cells, and these are also sequenced in scalp samples.

About this clone itself: Its antigen is as yet unknown.

Treatment meaning: oral pan-JAK inhibitor, 5-10 mg twice daily. Cell sorting was applied to PBMCs, and CD4+ and CD8+ T cells were collected. Following RNA extraction, reverse transcription yielded cDNA that acted as the sequencing template. The method was immunoSEQ multiplex PCR; TCRdb's version includes in-frame clones alone and lacks a portion of them. The top ten hold around 0.92% of the sample, which has roughly 250,000 clones, around 64% seen once. The V gene's germline CDR1 is GTSNPN and CDR2 SVGIG (reference sequence). The CDR3 contains 12 residues. Trimming stripped 8 bases from V and 12 bases from J, with 20 bases between.

This material consisted of CD4+ T cells sorted from blood, taken around week 54, from a patient treated with tofacitinib. The receptor was derived from a human donor with alopecia areata. This chain links TRBV30 with TRBJ2-1; no clear D. The CDR3 reads CAHRLPPGAQFF. The DNA for the CDR3 is TGTGCCCACCGGCTCCCTCCCGGTGCGCAGTTCTTC.